The entry below gives a single T cell receptor beta chain sequence along with its context. Its antigen is not known. A second PCR, run for 7 to 11 cycles, used a sample-barcoded 5' primer plus a J-beta primer mix. From the 5' RACE reads, TCRdb called clonotypes with MiXCR, one entry per CDR3 protein. The sample lists 550,000 to 750,000 distinct CDR3 sequences, 21% occurring once. This sample stems from a study of blood T cells in healthy people across ages. Study-wide points: A roughly linear age-dependent decrease characterized TCR beta diversity per million T cells. Both naive CD4+ cell counts and diversity were greater in long-lived donors than in aged donors.

The sample taken for sequencing was blood. The TCR originated in a man in his 70s in good health.

The CDR3 DNA reads TGTGCCAGCACCGGCCGGGGTAACACTGAAGCTTTCTTT. Translation gives CASTGRGNTEAFF. The rearrangement joins TRBV25-1 to TRBJ1-1, with D unclear. Per germline, CDR1 MGHDK and CDR2 SYGVNS. The CDR3 is 13 residues long. V was clipped by 7 bases and J by 2 bases, with 11 bases between them. Full variable domain (outside the CDR3, taken from reference TRBV25-1 and TRBJ1-1): EADIYQTPRYLVIGTGKKITLECSQTMGHDKMYWYQQDPGMELHLIHYSYGVNSTEKGDLSSESTVSRIRTEHFPLTLESARPSHTSQYLCASTGRGNTEAFFGQGTRLTVV.